The following is a T cell receptor beta chain sequence with its context. The CDR3 is 17 amino acids. The V gene's germline CDR1 is SNHLY and CDR2 FYNNEI. With 4 bases clipped from V and 6 bases from J, the junction kept 14 bases outside the gene matches. The treatment here: randomized to nivolumab then ipilimumab (arm A) or the reverse (arm B). DNA-damaging chemotherapy had not been given to any patient beforehand. Live CD3+CD8+ CD19− CD56− cells were sorted from PBMCs. Using immunoSEQ multiplex PCR, the repertoire was profiled, and TCRdb retains in-frame clones only, with some absent. The sample has 30,000 to 35,000 clones, roughly 85% seen once; the top ten hold around 19%. This record belongs to a study of sequential checkpoint blockade in melanoma. Study details: First-line arms were nivolumab then ipilimumab, or the reverse, randomized 1:1. Maintenance nivolumab came after either treatment sequence.

The sequences come from CD8+ T cells sorted from blood (inferred from file names), collected from a patient given nivolumab and ipilimumab in sequence. The chain is built from TRBV2 and TRBJ2-1; TRBD1 matches 8 bases. The TCR originated in a human donor with melanoma. CDR3 protein: CASSGPPKDRDRNEQFF. CDR3 bases: TGTGCCAGCAGTGGACCCCCCAAGGACAGGGACCGCAATGAGCAGTTCTTC.